This record covers a single T cell receptor (beta chain). A far larger clone differs by one base, so this is likely a read error. As the CDR3 is not closed by the conserved phenylalanine or tryptophan, this likely results from a read error. Time point described: newly diagnosed GD, antithyroid drugs for less than 3 months. PBMC-derived RNA was used for the TCR library. This record comes from a study of regulatory T cells in long-lasting Graves disease. Arm-PCR of CDR3 regions and iRepertoire HTBI primers were used to build TCR beta libraries. TCRdb reprocessed the multiplex PCR reads with MiXCR, giving one entry per CDR3 protein. The profile shows around 250,000 distinct CDR3 sequences, roughly a fifth of them singletons. Trimming removed 7 bases from V and 3 bases from J; junction bases left unmatched: 5. Germline V gives CDR1 LGHDT, CDR2 YNNKEL (reference sequence). The CDR3 covers 13 residues.

The sequences come from peripheral blood mononuclear cells (PBMCs), collected at new diagnosis, from a patient treated with antithyroid drugs. The TCR sequence derives from a female donor with Graves disease. The chain carries TRBV3-1 and TRBJ2-5, with 7 bases matching TRBD1. The CDR3 reads CASTRDRKETQYS. The DNA for the CDR3 is TGTGCCAGCACTCGGGACAGAAAAGAGACCCAGTACTCC.